This T cell receptor (beta chain) is drawn from a study of blood T cell repertoires in COVID-19. Whole-study context: Researchers got acute and convalescent COVID-19 samples from the United States, Italy and Spain. Sample material is recorded as cDNA or gDNA derived from T cells, B-cell-depleted T cells, or PBMCs.

Original methodology: Estimation of nucleated cell counts relied on the amplification of reference gene primers. This table comes from immunoSEQ multiplex PCR, and its TCRdb copy is limited to in-frame clones, with some not included. V, J and clone size are taken as reported in that table, and D and trimming were inferred from the DNA itself. The table includes some 95,000 clones, 80% detected once. Germline values: CDR1 ENHRY, CDR2 SYGVKD. The CDR3 is made up of 14 amino acids. Unmatched junction bases numbered 10, after V lost 7 bases and J lost 5 bases. The chain employs TRBV10-3 and TRBJ2-7, with TRBD1 matching 8 bases. The sequenced material came from peripheral blood. The TCR originated in a man aged 50 to 59 who had recovered from COVID-19. CDR3 sequence reads: CAINPQGAANEQYF. The DNA of the CDR3 is TGTGCCATCAACCCCCAGGGGGCGGCTAACGAGCAGTACTTC.